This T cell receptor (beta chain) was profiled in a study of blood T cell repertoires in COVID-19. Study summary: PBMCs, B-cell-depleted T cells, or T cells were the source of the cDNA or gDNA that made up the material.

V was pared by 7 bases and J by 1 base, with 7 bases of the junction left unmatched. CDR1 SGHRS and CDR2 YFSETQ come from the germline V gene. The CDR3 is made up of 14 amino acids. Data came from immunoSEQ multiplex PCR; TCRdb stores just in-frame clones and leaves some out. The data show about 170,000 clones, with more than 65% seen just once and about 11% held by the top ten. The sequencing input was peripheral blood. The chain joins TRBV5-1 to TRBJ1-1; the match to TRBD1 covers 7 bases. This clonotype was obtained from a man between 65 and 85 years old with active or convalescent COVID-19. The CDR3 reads CASDPGQRNTEAFF. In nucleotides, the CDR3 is TGCGCCAGCGACCCGGGACAGCGGAACACTGAAGCTTTCTTT.